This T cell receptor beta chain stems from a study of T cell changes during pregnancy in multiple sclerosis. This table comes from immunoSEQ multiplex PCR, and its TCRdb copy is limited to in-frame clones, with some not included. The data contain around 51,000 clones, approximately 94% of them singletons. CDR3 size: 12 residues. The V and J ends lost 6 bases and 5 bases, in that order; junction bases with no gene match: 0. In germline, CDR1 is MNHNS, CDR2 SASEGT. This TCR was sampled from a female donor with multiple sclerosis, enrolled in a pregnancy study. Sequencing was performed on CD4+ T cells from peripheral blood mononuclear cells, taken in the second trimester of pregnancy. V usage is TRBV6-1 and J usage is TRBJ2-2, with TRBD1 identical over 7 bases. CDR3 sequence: CASRTGTGELFF. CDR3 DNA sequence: TGTGCCAGCAGGACAGGGACCGGGGAGCTGTTTTTT.